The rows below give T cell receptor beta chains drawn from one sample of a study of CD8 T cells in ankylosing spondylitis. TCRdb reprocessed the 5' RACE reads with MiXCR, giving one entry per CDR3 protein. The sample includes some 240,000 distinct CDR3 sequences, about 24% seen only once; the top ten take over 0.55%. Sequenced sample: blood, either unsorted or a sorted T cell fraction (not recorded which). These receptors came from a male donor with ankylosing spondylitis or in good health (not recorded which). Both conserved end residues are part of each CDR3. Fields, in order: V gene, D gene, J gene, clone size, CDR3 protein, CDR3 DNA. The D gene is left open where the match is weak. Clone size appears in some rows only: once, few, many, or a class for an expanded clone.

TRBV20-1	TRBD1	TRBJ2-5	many	CSARGQYQETQYF	TGCAGTGCTAGGGGACAGTACCAAGAGACCCAGTACTTC
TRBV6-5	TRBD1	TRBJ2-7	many	CASSYPERDRTYEQYF	TGTGCCAGCAGTTACCCCGAACGGGACAGGACCTACGAGCAGTACTTC
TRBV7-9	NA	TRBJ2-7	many	CASSRDTGSWQYF	TGTGCCAGCAGCCGGGACACCGGCTCATGGCAGTACTTC
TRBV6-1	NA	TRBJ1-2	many	CASSAGDGYTF	TGTGCCAGCAGTGCTGGAGATGGCTACACCTTC
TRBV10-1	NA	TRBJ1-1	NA	CASSPFGSVAEAFF	TGCGCCAGCAGCCCATTCGGGTCGGTTGCTGAAGCTTTCTTT
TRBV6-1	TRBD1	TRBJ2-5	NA	CASSDRGRGETQYF	TGTGCCAGCAGCGACAGGGGGCGGGGAGAGACCCAGTACTTC
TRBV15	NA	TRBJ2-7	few	CATSRERGPYEQYF	TGTGCCACCAGCAGAGAGCGGGGGCCCTACGAGCAGTACTTC
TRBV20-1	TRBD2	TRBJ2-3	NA	CSPRGGAIDTQYF	TGCAGCCCACGCGGGGGGGCAATAGATACGCAGTATTTT
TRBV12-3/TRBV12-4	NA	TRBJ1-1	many	CASTWAGKTEAFF	TGTGCCAGCACCTGGGCAGGGAAGACTGAAGCTTTCTTT
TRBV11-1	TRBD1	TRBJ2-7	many	CASSFGQGEQYF	TGTGCCAGCAGCTTTGGACAGGGCGAGCAGTACTTC
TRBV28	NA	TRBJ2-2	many	CASSLVGTGELFF	TGTGCCAGCAGTTTGGTGGGGACCGGGGAGCTGTTTTTT
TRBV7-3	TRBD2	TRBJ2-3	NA	CASSSRLAGIVDTQYF	TGTGCCAGCAGCTCCAGACTAGCGGGGATTGTAGATACGCAGTATTTT
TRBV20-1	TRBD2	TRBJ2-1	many	CSAVSGGAIQQFF	TGCAGTGCTGTTAGCGGGGGGGCCATACAGCAGTTCTTC
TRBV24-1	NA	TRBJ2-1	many	CATSDWGDNEQFF	TGTGCCACCAGTGATTGGGGGGACAATGAGCAGTTCTTC
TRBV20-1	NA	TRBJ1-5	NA	CSAQPDSAQPQHF	TGCAGTGCCCAACCGGACAGCGCACAGCCCCAGCATTTT
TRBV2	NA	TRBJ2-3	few	CASSEAPGTDTQYF	TGTGCCAGCAGTGAAGCGCCAGGCACAGATACGCAGTATTTT
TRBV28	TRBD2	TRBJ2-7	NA	CASASSGSSYEQYF	TGTGCCAGCGCATCTAGCGGAAGCTCCTACGAGCAGTACTTC
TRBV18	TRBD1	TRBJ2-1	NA	CASSTTGDEQFF	TGTGCCAGCTCAACCACAGGGGATGAGCAGTTCTTC
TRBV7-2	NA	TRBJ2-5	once	CASSFATEETQYF	TGTGCCAGCAGCTTCGCGACCGAAGAGACCCAGTACTTC
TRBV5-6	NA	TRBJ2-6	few	CASSSKGGPSSGANVLTF	TGTGCCAGCAGCTCAAAAGGGGGACCCAGCTCTGGGGCCAACGTCCTGACTTTC
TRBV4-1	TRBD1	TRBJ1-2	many	CASSPWDRSRTQDGYTF	TGCGCCAGCAGCCCGTGGGACAGATCTAGGACCCAAGATGGCTACACCTTC
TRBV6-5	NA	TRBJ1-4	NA	CASSYSKRSEKLFF	TGTGCCAGCAGTTACTCGAAGCGGAGTGAAAAACTGTTTTTT
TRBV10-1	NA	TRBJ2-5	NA	CASSESNIEETQYF	TGCGCCAGCAGTGAGTCGAACATAGAAGAGACCCAGTACTTC
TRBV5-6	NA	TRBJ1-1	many	CASSRKRARTEAFF	TGTGCCAGCAGCCGTAAACGGGCCCGGACTGAAGCTTTCTTT
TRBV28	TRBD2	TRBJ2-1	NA	CASSGAGGGPGNEQFF	TGTGCCAGCAGTGGGGCTGGGGGGGGTCCCGGGAATGAGCAGTTCTTC
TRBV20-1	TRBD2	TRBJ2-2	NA	CSARASGGSSGELFF	TGCAGTGCTAGGGCGAGCGGGGGGTCCTCCGGGGAGCTGTTTTTT
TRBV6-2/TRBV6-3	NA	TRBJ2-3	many	CASTVRGHPKVTDTQYF	TGTGCCAGCACTGTGCGGGGGCATCCTAAGGTGACGGATACGCAGTATTTT